This TCR beta chain is from a study of CD8 T cells in Susac syndrome. About 0.45 to 1 ug RNA was reverse transcribed with random hexamers. Amplification of TCR beta CDR3 by immunoSEQ multiplex PCR spanned 54 Vbeta and 13 Jbeta. TCRdb recomputed calls from the immunoSEQ multiplex PCR reads with MiXCR, one row per CDR3 protein. The table has under 200,000 distinct CDR3 sequences, 85% to 95% seen once. Sequencing targeted TCR beta in blood CD8+ and CD4+ T cells. The control participants were healthy donors, and these controls were matched with respect to both age and sex. TEMRA cells were FACS-enriched, unlike CD8+ and CD4+ T cells, which were negatively isolated. The CDR3 runs 13 residues. CDR1 and CDR2 (germline): SQVTM, ANQGSEA. Trimming pared 4 bases from V and 0 bases from J, leaving 7 bases between.

Sequenced: CD4+ T cells from PBMCs. This clonotype was obtained from a human donor in good health. The chain carries TRBV29-1 and TRBJ1-5; D remains ambiguous. DNA for the CDR3: TGCAGCGTTGGGATCGCTAGCAATCAGCCCCAGCATTTT. It translates to CSVGIASNQPQHF.